The source of this TCR beta chain is a study of cytomegalovirus exposure and HLA in healthy donors. This clone was found once. The PCR used 60 Vbeta and 13 Jbeta primers. Generated by immunoSEQ multiplex PCR, the TCRdb table keeps only in-frame clones and is missing some. The sample consists of about 97,000 clones, 63% of them appearing once. Trimming pared 4 bases from V and 7 bases from J, leaving 16 bases between. Germline-derived CDR1 and CDR2 are SGHDN and FVKESK. This CDR3 has 14 residues. The sequenced sample consisted of PBMCs. The gene calls are TRBV14 and TRBJ1-2; TRBD1 might be the D (6 bases). The source is a human donor in good health. The CDR3 sequence is CASSRRQEAAGYTF. The CDR3 nucleotides read TGTGCCAGCAGCCGACGACAGGAGGCGGCTGGCTACACCTTC.